This T cell receptor beta chain was obtained from a study of cytomegalovirus exposure and HLA in healthy donors. Study-level background: Sequencing of some 200 million T cells in an earlier analysis found 100 million to 140 million unique TCR beta sequences. Inside one of the first data releases sat about 91 million unique TCRs taken from HLA-typed donors. Study-level results: It was reported that the classifier diagnosed cytomegalovirus status with high specificity and sensitivity in both the original and validation cohorts.

At the time of sampling, donors were nominally healthy, though unrecorded immune exposures were likely. This clone was seen only once. Antigen unknown. The V and J ends lost 5 bases and 5 bases, in that order; junction bases with no gene match: 5. CDR1 and CDR2 (germline): SGHRS, YFSETQ. The CDR3 loop spans 13 amino acids. Use of 60 Vbeta and 13 Jbeta primers characterized the PCR. Only in-frame clones appear in the TCRdb table, and some are missing; sequencing was by immunoSEQ multiplex PCR. Of some 120,000 clones in the sample, over 60% were seen once. The chain couples TRBV5-1 to TRBJ2-5; 8 positions agree with TRBD2. This sequence originates from a human donor in good health. The sample was PBMCs. The CDR3: CASRPGGSETQYF. For the CDR3, the DNA is TGCGCCAGCAGACCGGGGGGGAGTGAGACCCAGTACTTC.